The source of this T cell receptor beta chain is a study of PD-1 blockade in classical Hodgkin lymphoma. Specified time point: newly diagnosed, previously untreated cHL patient sample. Clones were sequenced by immunoSEQ multiplex PCR, and TCRdb holds only the in-frame ones, with some missing. The table includes some 17,000 clones, roughly four fifths detected once. The J segment lost 6 bases and the V segment lost 3 bases, leaving 13 bases of the junction unmatched. This CDR3 is built from 17 residues. Germline CDR1 and CDR2: KGHSH and LQKENI. This receptor was obtained from a human donor with classical Hodgkin lymphoma. V and J are TRBV18 and TRBJ2-2; 7 bases match TRBD2. The sample taken for sequencing was peripheral blood mononuclear cells (PBMCs). The CDR3 here is CASSPNRRGKTAGELFF. CDR3 nucleotides: TGTGCCAGCTCACCGAATCGGCGGGGGAAAACGGCCGGGGAGCTGTTTTTT. The variable domain in full, completed from reference TRBV18 and TRBJ2-2, reads NAGVMQNPRHLVRRRGQEARLRCSPMKGHSHVYWYRQLPEEGLKFMVYLQKENIIDESGMPKERFSAEFPKEGPSILRIQQVVRGDSAAYFCASSPNRRGKTAGELFFGEGSRLTVL.